A selection of T cell receptor beta chains follows, all from one sample in a study of T cell responses to AZD1222 COVID-19 vaccine. TCRdb keeps only in-frame clones here, not all; method: immunoSEQ multiplex PCR. This table has just under 75,000 clones, 80% appearing once. The sequencing here drew on peripheral blood, taken 28 days after the second AZD1222 dose. These receptors were taken from an adult who received the AZD1222 COVID-19 vaccine. CDR3s include the opening cysteine and the closing phenylalanine or tryptophan. D genes are given only for firm matches. Clone size is shown for a subset of rows, as once, few, many or a class of expanded clone.

>TRBV3-1/TRBV3-2|-|-|TRBJ1-2
CASSQDAKGGGYTF
TGTGCCAGCAGCCAAGATGCCAAGGGTGGGGGCTACACCTTC
>TRBV7-3|TRBD1|-|TRBJ2-1
CASSLSGTVLNEQFF
TGTGCCAGCAGCTTAAGTGGGACAGTACTCAATGAGCAGTTCTTC
>TRBV5-1|-|-|TRBJ2-3
CASSLSGSTDTQYF
TGCGCCAGCAGCTTATCCGGGAGCACAGATACGCAGTATTTT
>TRBV28|TRBD2|-|TRBJ2-1
CASIREREVYNEQFF
TGTGCCAGCATTAGGGAGCGGGAGGTTTACAATGAGCAGTTCTTC
>TRBV6-5|-|-|TRBJ2-3
CASSYEPVSTDTQYF
TGTGCCAGCAGTTACGAGCCAGTAAGCACAGATACGCAGTATTTT
>TRBV2|TRBD1|-|TRBJ1-2
CASYRGNGYTF
TGTGCCAGCTACAGGGGTAATGGCTACACCTTC
>TRBV6-2/TRBV6-3|TRBD2|once|TRBJ2-3
CASSPWTSGSPDTQYF
TGTGCCAGCAGTCCCTGGACTAGCGGTAGCCCAGATACGCAGTATTTT
>TRBV5-1|-|-|TRBJ1-1
CASSLGHFSNTEAFF
TGCGCCAGCAGCTTGGGCCACTTCTCGAACACTGAAGCTTTCTTT
>TRBV19|TRBD1|-|TRBJ1-1
CASSMAGTGGSAFF
TGTGCCAGTAGTATGGCCGGGACAGGGGGCTCAGCTTTCTTT
>TRBV6-5|-|-|TRBJ1-2
CASSYSSSFYNYGYTF
TGTGCCAGCAGTTACTCGAGCAGCTTTTATAACTATGGCTACACCTTC
>TRBV28|TRBD1|-|TRBJ2-2
CASRPSGQGSTGELFF
TGTGCCAGCAGACCCTCGGGACAGGGGTCCACCGGGGAGCTGTTTTTT
>TRBV9|TRBD1|-|TRBJ2-1
CASSAGTGDYNEQFF
TGTGCCAGCAGCGCCGGGACAGGTGATTACAATGAGCAGTTCTTC
>TRBV5-6|TRBD1|-|TRBJ1-4
CASSPGQGDNEKLFF
TGTGCCAGCAGCCCCGGACAGGGCGATAATGAAAAACTGTTTTTT
>TRBV7-6|TRBD2|-|TRBJ2-3
CASSSWTSGGTDTQYF
TGTGCCAGCAGCTCTTGGACTAGCGGGGGAACAGATACGCAGTATTTT
>TRBV12-3/TRBV12-4|TRBD1|-|TRBJ2-1
CASTRTGNEQFF
TGTGCCAGCACCAGGACAGGGAATGAGCAGTTCTTC
>TRBV19|-|-|TRBJ2-3
CASSGWIFTDTQYF
TGTGCCAGTAGTGGCTGGATCTTCACAGATACGCAGTATTTT
>TRBV7-2|TRBD1|-|TRBJ1-5
CASSWTGDQPQHF
TGTGCCAGCAGCTGGACAGGGGATCAGCCCCAGCATTTT
>TRBV5-6|TRBD2|-|TRBJ2-7
CASSLDAGTSGIYEQYF
TGTGCCAGCAGCTTGGATGCCGGGACTAGCGGCATCTACGAGCAGTACTTC
>TRBV6-1|-|-|TRBJ2-3
CASSEPGQARTDTQYF
TGTGCCAGCAGTGAGCCAGGGCAAGCGAGAACAGATACGCAGTATTTT
>TRBV30|TRBD1|-|TRBJ1-5
CAWTRDRGNQPQHF
TGTGCCTGGACCAGGGACAGGGGTAATCAGCCCCAGCATTTT
>TRBV7-2|TRBD1|-|TRBJ2-7
CASSLGQGVYEQYF
TGTGCCAGCAGCTTAGGACAGGGGGTCTACGAGCAGTACTTC
>TRBV28|TRBD2|-|TRBJ2-7
CASSGGTYEQYF
TGTGCCAGCTCCGGGGGGACCTACGAGCAGTACTTC
>TRBV9|-|-|TRBJ2-5
CASSVVGAPQETQYF
TGTGCCAGCAGCGTAGTAGGGGCCCCACAAGAGACCCAGTACTTC
>TRBV15|TRBD2|few|TRBJ2-7
CATSRDRAGGYPYEQYF
TGTGCCACCAGCAGAGATCGGGCGGGGGGCTACCCCTACGAGCAGTACTTC
>TRBV27|-|few|TRBJ1-5
CASSLQVNQPQHF
TGTGCCAGCAGTTTACAGGTCAATCAGCCCCAGCATTTT
>TRBV6-1|-|-|TRBJ2-3
CASSDSADTQYF
TGTGCCAGCAGTGACAGTGCAGATACGCAGTATTTT
>TRBV3-1/TRBV3-2|-|-|TRBJ1-6
CASSQGGGVDSPLHF
TGTGCCAGCAGCCAAGGGGGAGGGGTGGATTCACCCCTCCACTTT
>TRBV7-9|-|-|TRBJ1-6
CASSSAGTSRSPLHF
TGTGCCAGCAGCTCAGCCGGGACATCAAGATCACCCCTCCACTTT